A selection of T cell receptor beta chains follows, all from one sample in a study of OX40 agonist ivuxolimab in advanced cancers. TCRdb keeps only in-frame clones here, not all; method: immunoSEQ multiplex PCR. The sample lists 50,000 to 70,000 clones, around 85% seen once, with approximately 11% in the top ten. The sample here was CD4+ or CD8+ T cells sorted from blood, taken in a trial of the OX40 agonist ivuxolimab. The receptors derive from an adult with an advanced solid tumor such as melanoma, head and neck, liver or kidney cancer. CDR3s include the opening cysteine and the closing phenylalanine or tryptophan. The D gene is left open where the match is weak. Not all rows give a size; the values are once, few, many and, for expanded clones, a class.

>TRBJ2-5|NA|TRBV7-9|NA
TGTGCCAGCAGCCAGCAGGCAGACGGGGCCGATGAGACCCAGTACTTC
CASSQQADGADETQYF
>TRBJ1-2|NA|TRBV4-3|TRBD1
TGCGCCAGCAGCCAAGAAGCAGGACAGGCGTATGGCTACACCTTC
CASSQEAGQAYGYTF
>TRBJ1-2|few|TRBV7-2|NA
TGTGCCAGCAGCCCGGGACTCCTTTACACCTTC
CASSPGLLYTF
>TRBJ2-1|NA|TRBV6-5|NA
TGTGCCAGCATTGGGGTCGGCGCCGAGCAGTTCTTC
CASIGVGAEQFF
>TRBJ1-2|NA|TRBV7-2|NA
TGTGCCAGCAGCTTAGACGGCATTGGCTACACCTTC
CASSLDGIGYTF
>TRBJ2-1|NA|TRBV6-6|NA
TGTGCCAGCAGTTACCGACTAGTAACACTTTACAATGAGCAGTTCTTC
CASSYRLVTLYNEQFF
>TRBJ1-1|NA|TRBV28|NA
TGTGCCAGCACCTTAGGGGAATGGTCTGAAGCTTTCTTT
CASTLGEWSEAFF
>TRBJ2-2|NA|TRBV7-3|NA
TGTGCCAGCAGCTTATCGGGTCAAGGCGGGGAGCTGTTTTTT
CASSLSGQGGELFF
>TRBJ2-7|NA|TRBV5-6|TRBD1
TGTGCCAGCAGCCCGGGACAGGGAATAAGCGAGCAGTACTTC
CASSPGQGISEQYF
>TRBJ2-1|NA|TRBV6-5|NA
TGTGCCAGCAGTTACGACGATGAGCAGTTCTTC
CASSYDDEQFF
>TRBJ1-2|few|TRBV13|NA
TGTGCCAGCAGCTTAGTAAGCTCAGCCCCCTATGGCTACACCTTC
CASSLVSSAPYGYTF
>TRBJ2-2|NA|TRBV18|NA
TGTGCCAGCTCACCAAGGCGAACTGGGTACACCGGGGAGCTGTTTTTT
CASSPRRTGYTGELFF
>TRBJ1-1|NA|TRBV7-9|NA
TGTGCCAGCAGCCCCCCCGGTGGGGAAGATCGCACTGAAGCTTTCTTT
CASSPPGGEDRTEAFF
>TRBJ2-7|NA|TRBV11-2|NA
TGTGCCAGCAGCTACCAATGGGGGGGCCTTAATGACGAGCAGTACTTC
CASSYQWGGLNDEQYF
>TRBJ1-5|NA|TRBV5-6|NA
TGTGCCAGCACGTCGTGGGGGGGACAGCCCCAGCATTTT
CASTSWGGQPQHF
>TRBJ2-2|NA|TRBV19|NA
TGTGCCAGTAGTATATCGGTGATGAACACCGGGGAGCTGTTTTTT
CASSISVMNTGELFF
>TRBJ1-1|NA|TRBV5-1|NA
TGCGCCAGCAGCTTGGCCTCGGGGGATGGCACTGAGGCTTTCTTT
CASSLASGDGTEAFF
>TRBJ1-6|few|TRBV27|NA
TGTGCCAGCAGTTTTCGGAAGCCCTCCTATAATTCACCCCTCCACTTT
CASSFRKPSYNSPLHF
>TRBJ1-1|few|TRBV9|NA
TGTGCCAGCAGCGTCGGCGGTTTTATGAACACTGAAGCTTTCTTT
CASSVGGFMNTEAFF
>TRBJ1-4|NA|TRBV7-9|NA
TGTGCCAGCAGCCTTTTACAGGGACCTAATGAAAAACTGTTTTTT
CASSLLQGPNEKLFF
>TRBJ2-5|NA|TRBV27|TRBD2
TGTGCCAGCAGTTTGGGGGTAGCGGGGCACCAAGAGACCCAGTACTTC
CASSLGVAGHQETQYF
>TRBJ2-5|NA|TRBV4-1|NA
TGCGCCAGCAGCCAGTATTTGGGGGCCGACCAGTACTTC
CASSQYLGADQYF
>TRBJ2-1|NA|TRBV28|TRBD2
TGTGCCAGCAGCCCCGGGACTAGCGGGGGGGTTTACAATGAGCAGTTCTTC
CASSPGTSGGVYNEQFF
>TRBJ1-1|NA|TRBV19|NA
TGTGCCAGTAGTATTGGCAGGGCGGCTGAAGCTTTCTTT
CASSIGRAAEAFF
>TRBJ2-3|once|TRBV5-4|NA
TGTGCCAGCAGCTTGGATCTGTCGCCGGATACGCAGTATTTT
CASSLDLSPDTQYF
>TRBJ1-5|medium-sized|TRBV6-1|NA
TGTGCCAGCAGTGAACGCTATAGACTAAATAGCAATCAGCCCCAGCATTTT
CASSERYRLNSNQPQHF
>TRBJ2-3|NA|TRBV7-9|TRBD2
TGTGCCAGCAGCTTAGCTAGCGGGGGGCCGGATACGCAGTATTTT
CASSLASGGPDTQYF
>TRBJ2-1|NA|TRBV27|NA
TGTGCCAGCAGTTTAAGGGGGTCGGGGACCTACAATGAGCAGTTCTTC
CASSLRGSGTYNEQFF
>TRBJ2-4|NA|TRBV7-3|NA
TGTGCCAGCAGCTCTAACATACCCTTAGCCAAAAACATTCAGTACTTC
CASSSNIPLAKNIQYF
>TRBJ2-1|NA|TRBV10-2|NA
TGCGCCAGCGGAACTTTGGGGGTCTACAATGAGCAGTTCTTC
CASGTLGVYNEQFF
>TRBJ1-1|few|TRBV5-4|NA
TGTGCCAGCAGAGTGGCAGGGGCAGACACTGAAGCTTTCTTT
CASRVAGADTEAFF
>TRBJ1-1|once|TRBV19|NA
TGTGCCCCTCTTAAGGGGAGCATGAACACTGAAGCTTTCTTT
CAPLKGSMNTEAFF
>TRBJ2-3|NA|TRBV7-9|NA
TGTGCCAGCAGCTCATGGGACCGATCAAATACGCAGTATTTT
CASSSWDRSNTQYF
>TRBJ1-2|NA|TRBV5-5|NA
TGTGCCAGCAGCTTGGTATCCTCAGGACACTATGGCTACACCTTC
CASSLVSSGHYGYTF
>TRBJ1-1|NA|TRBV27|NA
TGTGCCAGCAGTTCAGGAGCCGTGAACACTGAAGCTTTCTTT
CASSSGAVNTEAFF
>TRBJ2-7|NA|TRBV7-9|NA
TGTGCCAGCAGCTCCATCGACGTCGTGCAGTACTTC
CASSSIDVVQYF
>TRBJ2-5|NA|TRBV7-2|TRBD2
TGTGCCAGCAGTCAGGAGATGGCGCTAGCGGGGGGAGAGACCCAGTACTTC
CASSQEMALAGGETQYF
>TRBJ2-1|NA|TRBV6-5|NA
TGTGCCAGCAGTTACAGTGGGGGGTCCTACAATGAGCAGTTCTTC
CASSYSGGSYNEQFF
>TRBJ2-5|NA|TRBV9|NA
TGTGCCAGCAGCCTCGAGGGGGGAATTAACGGAGAGACCCAGTACTTC
CASSLEGGINGETQYF
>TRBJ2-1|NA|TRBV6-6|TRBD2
TGTGCCAGCAGACGCGCGGGGGCCTACAATGAGCAGTTCTTC
CASRRAGAYNEQFF
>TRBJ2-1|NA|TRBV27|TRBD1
TGTGCCAGCAGTTTAGGGGCCGGGACAGAGCTCTTC
CASSLGAGTELF
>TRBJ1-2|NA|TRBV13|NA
TGTGCCAGCAGCCCAAAGATGGTAGACAGACTCTATGGCTACACCTTC
CASSPKMVDRLYGYTF
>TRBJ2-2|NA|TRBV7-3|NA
TGTGCCAGCAGTCCCGGGACGGGGGGCATCGGGGAGCTGTTTTTT
CASSPGTGGIGELFF
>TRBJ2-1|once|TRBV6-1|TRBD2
TGTGCCAGCAGTGTACGACTAGCGGGGATCTACAATGAGCAGTTCTTC
CASSVRLAGIYNEQFF
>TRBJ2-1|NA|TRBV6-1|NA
TGTGCCAGCAGTCTCCTAGTGGGGGGGCTCAATGAGCAGTTCTTC
CASSLLVGGLNEQFF
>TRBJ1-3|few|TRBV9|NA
TGTGCCAGCAGCCCCTTTATGGACAGTTCCTCTGGAAACACCATATATTTT
CASSPFMDSSSGNTIYF
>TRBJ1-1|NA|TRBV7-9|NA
TGTGCCAGCAGCTTCGGGGGTGGCACTGAAGCTTTCTTT
CASSFGGGTEAFF
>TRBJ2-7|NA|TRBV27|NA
TGTGCCAGCAGTTTAGTTCCACAGGGAAAGGGCTACGAGCAGTACTTC
CASSLVPQGKGYEQYF
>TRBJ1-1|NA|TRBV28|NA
TGTGCCAGCAGTTTGGGCGTTCGGACAGCCCAATTGAACACTGAAGCTTTCTTT
CASSLGVRTAQLNTEAFF
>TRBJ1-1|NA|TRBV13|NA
TGTGCCAGCAGCCCCCTGGGCTCCCTGAACACTGAAGCTTTCTTT
CASSPLGSLNTEAFF
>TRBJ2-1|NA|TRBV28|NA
TGTGCCAGCAGTTTAGGAAGCTACAATGAGCAGTTCTTC
CASSLGSYNEQFF
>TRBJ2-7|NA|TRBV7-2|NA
TGTGCCAGCAGCTTAGGGGGAGGCAGGGGGACCGAGCAGTACTTC
CASSLGGGRGTEQYF
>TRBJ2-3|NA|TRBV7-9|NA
TGTGCCAGCAGCTTAATTTGGGACCCAGGGGCCCCAGATACGCAGTATTTT
CASSLIWDPGAPDTQYF
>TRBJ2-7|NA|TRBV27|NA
TGTGCCAGCAGTGAGTTTAGCGGCAAATACTACGAGCAGTACTTC
CASSEFSGKYYEQYF
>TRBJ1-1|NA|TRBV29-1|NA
TGCAGCGTTGAGGGAATACAGGGGAACACTGAAGCTTTCTTT
CSVEGIQGNTEAFF